What follows are 29 T cell receptor beta chains derived from one specimen sequenced in a study of cytomegalovirus exposure and HLA in healthy donors. PCR used 60 Vbeta primers and 13 Jbeta primers. The assay was immunoSEQ multiplex PCR, and TCRdb's table has in-frame clones only and misses some. The repertoire holds about 140,000 clones, with roughly 74% as singletons. Sequenced sample: PBMCs. These receptors were taken from a man aged 35 to 55 in good health and CMV-seronegative.

This sequence joins TRBV7-9 and TRBJ1-1; the D gene is possibly TRBD1 (6 bases). CDR1 SEHNR and CDR2 FQNEAQ come from the germline V gene (reference sequence). Between the trimmed V and J ends, which lost 7 bases and 11 bases, there was a span of 23 bases. The CDR3 length is 14 residues. The CDR3 here is CASTPRVGGGGAFF. DNA of the CDR3: TGTGCCAGCACCCCTCGGGTAGGGGGTGGTGGGGCTTTCTTT.

The genes are TRBV19 and TRBJ2-7; TRBD1 matches at 7 bases. This CDR3 is built from 14 residues. Per germline, CDR1 LNHDA and CDR2 SQIVND (reference sequence). V shed 4 bases, J shed 3 bases, and the junction held 6 bases outside the gene matches. The CDR3 coding sequence is TGTGCCAGTAGTAGATACAGGGGAGACTACGAGCAGTACTTC. It is translated as CASSRYRGDYEQYF.

This clone was seen a few times. The rearrangement links TRBV4-1 to TRBJ1-1, with 8 bases fitting TRBD1. Germline CDR1 and CDR2: MGHRA and YSYEKL. The CDR3 sequence is 14 residues long. V shed 4 bases, J shed 0 bases, and the junction held 1 base outside the gene matches. In DNA, the CDR3 is TGCGCCAGCAGCCGGACAGGGATGAACACTGAAGCTTTCTTT. The encoded protein is CASSRTGMNTEAFF.

The chain recombines TRBV19 with TRBJ2-7, with D perhaps TRBD2 (6 bases). The CDR3 runs 13 residues. CDR1 is LNHDA and CDR2 is SQIVND in the germline V gene (reference sequence). V gave up 1 base and J gave up 5 bases, with 9 bases separating them. The CDR3: CASSIGRRDEQYF. DNA of the CDR3: TGTGCCAGTAGTATAGGGAGGAGGGACGAGCAGTACTTC.

This clone was seen just once. This chain connects TRBV11-2 to TRBJ2-1, with 8 positions matching TRBD1. Trimming cost V 6 bases and J 12 bases; bases outside gene matches: 16. This CDR3 spans 15 amino acids. From germline, CDR1 is SGHAT and CDR2 FQNNGV. The CDR3 DNA reads as TGTGCCAGCAGTCGGGGACAGGACTCACGTGGGTCGCAGTTCTTC. Translated: CASSRGQDSRGSQFF.

The chain combines TRBV2 with TRBJ2-1; no clear D gene. V was cut by 8 bases and J by 0 bases, with 11 bases left in between. Germline V gene data show CDR1 as SNHLY and CDR2 as FYNNEI. The CDR3 runs 14 residues. CDR3 amino acids: CASALSYSYNEQFF. The CDR3 DNA is TGTGCCAGCGCCCTAAGTTACTCCTACAATGAGCAGTTCTTC.

This clone was seen just once. The rearrangement links TRBV28 to TRBJ2-4; TRBD1 matches 9 bases. Germline V gives CDR1 MDHEN, CDR2 SYDVKM. This CDR3 has 16 residues. V was clipped by 2 bases and J by 10 bases; unmatched bases: 12. CDR3 in amino acids: CASSLESGTGNRIQYF. The CDR3 nucleotides read TGTGCCAGCAGTTTAGAATCCGGGACAGGGAATCGTATTCAGTACTTC.

The chain has TRBV5-1 and TRBJ2-5; 10 bases are a match to TRBD1. The V gene's germline CDR1 is SGHRS and CDR2 YFSETQ. The CDR3 loop spans 16 amino acids. With V trimmed by 4 bases and J by 3 bases, 9 bases remained unmatched. The CDR3 bases are TGCGCCAGCAGCGTGGAGCGGGGACAGGGGAAAGAGACCCAGTACTTC. As protein: CASSVERGQGKETQYF. The full variable domain, with the rest looked up from reference TRBV5-1 and TRBJ2-5, is KAGVTQTPRYLIKTRGQQVTLSCSPISGHRSVSWYQQTPGQGLQFLFEYFSETQRNKGNFPGRFSGRQFSNSRSEMNVSTLELGDSALYLCASSVERGQGKETQYFGPGTRLLVL.

The rearrangement joins TRBV5-6 to TRBJ1-4, with D perhaps TRBD1 (6 bases). CDR1 and CDR2 (germline): SGHDT, YYEEEE. V was trimmed by 6 bases and J by 10 bases, leaving 19 bases between them. CDR3 length: 14 residues. CDR3 loop: CASTYTGYEGKLFF. CDR3 DNA sequence: TGTGCCAGCACCTATACAGGGTATGAGGGAAAACTGTTTTTT.

This clone showed up just a few times. Sequence at one end of the junction differs from germline and may be a read error. The chain is built from TRBV7-9 and TRBJ1-6; 7 positions match TRBD1. There are 17 residues in the CDR3. The germline V gene encodes CDR1 SEHNR and CDR2 FQNEAQ (reference sequence). CDR3 protein: CSSSALRGRGDNSPLHF. The CDR3 region has the DNA TGTTCCAGCAGCGCCCTTAGGGGGCGCGGGGATAATTCACCCCTCCACTTT.

Comment on this clone: One end of the junction does not line up with germline, which may come from a read error. The chain's CDR3 is CSSSLALGQSSYEQYF. For the CDR3, the DNA is TGTTCCAGCAGCTTAGCTTTGGGACAGTCATCCTACGAGCAGTACTTC. The J gene is TRBJ2-7, the V gene TRBV7-9, with 7 bases identical to TRBD1. Germline lookup yields CDR1 SEHNR and CDR2 FQNEAQ (reference sequence). The CDR3 sequence is 16 residues long.

V and J are TRBV28 and TRBJ2-1; 15 bases align to TRBD2. This CDR3 has 18 amino acids. In germline, CDR1 is MDHEN, CDR2 SYDVKM. The V segment lost 4 bases and the J segment 8 bases; nucleotides outside the gene matches: 12. The CDR3 sequence: CASSSVGLAGGLVHEQFF. As DNA, the CDR3 is TGTGCCAGCAGTTCAGTAGGACTAGCGGGGGGGCTAGTCCATGAGCAGTTCTTC.

V gene TRBV7-2 combines with J gene TRBJ1-2; the match to TRBD1 covers 7 bases. Germline lookup yields CDR1 SGHTA and CDR2 FQGNSA. CDR3 length: 16 amino acids. J lost 2 bases, V lost 4 bases, and 10 bases had no gene match. The CDR3 nucleotides are TGTGCCAGCAGCTATGGGAGGACAGGCCGAAACTATGGCTACACCTTC. This sequence encodes CASSYGRTGRNYGYTF.

V usage is TRBV5-4 and J usage is TRBJ2-5; D might be TRBD1 (6 bases). The CDR3 loop spans 14 amino acids. The germline V and J ends were trimmed by 5 bases and 0 bases, with 11 bases remaining between them. The germline CDR1 and CDR2 sequences are SGHNT and YYREEE (reference sequence). CDR3 in amino acids: CASSSGTNQETQYF. The DNA of the CDR3 is TGTGCCAGCAGTTCAGGGACAAACCAAGAGACCCAGTACTTC.

The V and J genes are TRBV4-3 and TRBJ1-2, with TRBD1 matching 10 bases. The CDR3 runs to 16 residues. The ends lost 0 bases at V and 8 bases at J; junction bases unmatched: 9. The V gene's germline CDR1 is LGHNA and CDR2 YSLEER. DNA for the CDR3: TGCGCCAGCAGCCAAGACCGGACAGGGGGGGAGAGGGGCTACACCTTC. This encodes CASSQDRTGGERGYTF.

Comment on this clone: This sample includes further DNA sequences coding for the same CDR3. CDR3 region: CASSSGANYGYTF. In DNA, the CDR3 is TGTGCCAGCAGTTCGGGGGCTAACTATGGCTACACCTTC. V and J are TRBV27 and TRBJ1-2; D possibly corresponds to TRBD1 (5 bases). This CDR3 spans 13 amino acids. Germline values: CDR1 MNHEY, CDR2 SMNVEV (reference sequence). Trimming cost V 4 bases and J 0 bases, with 6 bases left between them.

The genes are TRBV5-6 and TRBJ2-4; D possibly corresponds to TRBD2 (5 bases). The CDR3 consists of 15 residues. Looked up from germline, CDR1 is SGHDT and CDR2 is YYEEEE. V gave up 0 bases and J gave up 0 bases, with 7 bases separating them. The DNA for the CDR3 is TGTGCCAGCAGCTTGGGGAGGATAGCCAAAAACATTCAGTACTTC. Protein: CASSLGRIAKNIQYF.

Comments on this clone: The junction departs from germline at one end; a sequencing error may be responsible. This chain uses TRBV7-9 with TRBJ1-4; no clear D. Germline V gives CDR1 SEHNR, CDR2 FQNEAQ (reference sequence). The CDR3 spans 16 residues. As DNA, the CDR3 is TGTTCCAGCAGCTTAGTAAGAGAGGCACCTTTCGAAAAACTGTTTTTT. Translating it yields CSSSLVREAPFEKLFF.

V usage is TRBV11-2 and J usage is TRBJ2-7, with D tentatively TRBD1 (6 bases). This CDR3 region has 15 residues. Trimming removed 0 bases from V and 2 bases from J, with 11 bases in between. Germline loops: CDR1 SGHAT, CDR2 FQNNGV. CDR3 sequence reads: CASSLELGTTYEQYF. The CDR3 bases are TGTGCCAGCAGCTTAGAATTGGGGACAACCTACGAGCAGTACTTC.

V and J are TRBV9 and TRBJ2-3; TRBD2 matches 10 bases. In germline, CDR1 is SGDLS, CDR2 YYNGEE. The CDR3 spans 16 residues. V trimming: 2 bases; J trimming: 2 bases; junction bases outside the gene matches: 5. CDR3 region: CASSVLAGATTDTQYF. In nucleotides, the CDR3 is TGTGCCAGCAGCGTTCTAGCGGGGGCCACCACAGATACGCAGTATTTT.

The chain recombines TRBV4-1 with TRBJ2-1; 11 positions match TRBD2. V shed 0 bases, J shed 14 bases, and the junction held 15 bases outside the gene matches. The CDR3 consists of 17 residues. The germline V gene encodes CDR1 MGHRA and CDR2 YSYEKL. Here the CDR3 reads CASSQENSGGARGIKFF. CDR3 nucleotides: TGCGCCAGCAGCCAAGAGAATAGCGGGGGGGCTCGCGGGATTAAGTTCTTC.

The chain has TRBV30 and TRBJ1-5; D is undetermined. Germline loops: CDR1 GTSNPN, CDR2 SVGIG (reference sequence). This CDR3 is built from 14 residues. Trimming left V 2 bases short and J 3 bases short, with 11 bases between. This CDR3 reads CAWSLGSVNQPQHF. The CDR3, as DNA: TGTGCCTGGAGTCTCGGGTCGGTCAATCAGCCCCAGCATTTT.

The CDR3 DNA reads as TGTGCCTGGAACCCGGGACAGGGGACAGATACGCAGTATTTT. Amino acid sequence: CAWNPGQGTDTQYF. The rearrangement uses TRBV30 and TRBJ2-3; 10 bases are shared with TRBD1. The CDR3 is 14 amino acids. Germline CDR1 and CDR2: GTSNPN and SVGIG (reference sequence). Trimming cost V 4 bases and J 3 bases; bases outside gene matches: 4.

The chain has TRBV7-3 and TRBJ2-3; 9 bases align to TRBD2. In germline, CDR1 is SGHTA, CDR2 FQGTGA. This CDR3 region has 17 residues. The J segment lost 3 bases and the V segment lost 4 bases, leaving 11 bases of the junction unmatched. Here the CDR3 reads CASSWGGSSGGTDTQYF. The CDR3 DNA reads as TGTGCCAGCAGCTGGGGGGGGAGTAGCGGGGGAACAGATACGCAGTATTTT.

The chain has TRBV9 and TRBJ2-3; 8 bases agree with TRBD1. V shed 3 bases, J shed 2 bases, and the junction held 2 bases outside the gene matches. This CDR3 contains 14 residues. The germline V gene encodes CDR1 SGDLS and CDR2 YYNGEE. CDR3 sequence: CASSATGATDTQYF. The CDR3 DNA is TGTGCCAGCAGCGCGACAGGGGCCACAGATACGCAGTATTTT.

V is TRBV5-1 and J is TRBJ2-2; TRBD2 agrees at 9 bases. The CDR3 is 17 amino acids. In germline, CDR1 is SGHRS, CDR2 YFSETQ. V lost 0 bases, J lost 4 bases, and 7 bases stayed unmatched. The CDR3 bases are TGCGCCAGCAGCTTGGGACGACTAGCGGAGAGCACCGGGGAGCTGTTTTTT. This sequence encodes CASSLGRLAESTGELFF.

The chain is built from TRBV19 and TRBJ1-1, with TRBD1 matching 10 bases. Germline CDR1 and CDR2: LNHDA and SQIVND (reference sequence). With 10 bases clipped from V and 5 bases from J, the junction kept 4 bases outside the gene matches. The CDR3 is 12 amino acids. CDR3 region: CAIRTGGTEAFF. The DNA for the CDR3 is TGTGCCATCCGGACAGGGGGGACTGAAGCTTTCTTT.

The chain carries TRBV7-6 and TRBJ2-1; 7 positions agree with TRBD2. Germline CDR1 SGHVS, CDR2 FNYEAQ. The CDR3 sequence is 17 residues long. J was trimmed by 0 bases and V by 4 bases; bases with no gene match: 9. The CDR3 DNA sequence: TGTGCCAGCAGCTCGGGAGGCGGGGTGAGCTCCTACAATGAGCAGTTCTTC. This sequence encodes CASSSGGGVSSYNEQFF.

This clone was seen a handful of times. The V and J genes are TRBV2 and TRBJ1-4; perhaps TRBD1 as D (6 bases). This CDR3 contains 16 residues. The V end lost 5 bases, the J end lost 5 bases, and 18 bases lay between the germline ends. The germline CDR1 and CDR2 sequences are SNHLY and FYNNEI. This CDR3 is CASSRTQGLGNEKLFF. The CDR3 DNA follows: TGTGCCAGCAGTCGAACCCAGGGGCTAGGAAATGAAAAACTGTTTTTT.